A single sample is the source of the 19 T cell receptor beta chains below, sequenced in a study of cytomegalovirus exposure and HLA in healthy donors. The PCR ran on 60 Vbeta and 13 Jbeta primers. Method: immunoSEQ multiplex PCR; TCRdb's copy keeps in-frame clones and lacks some. The sample shows 200,000 or so clones, around 85% of them seen only once. The sample consisted of PBMCs. All receptors derive from a man aged 50-59 years in good health and CMV-seronegative.

This clone was seen once. In DNA form, the CDR3 reads TGTGCTAGTGGTACTACCACACTGACTGAAGCTTTCTTT. Translation: CASGTTTLTEAFF. J is TRBJ1-1 and V is TRBV12-5; unclear D gene. From germline, CDR1 is LGHNT and CDR2 FRNRAP. The CDR3 is 13 amino acids. V shed 5 bases and J shed 5 bases, with 12 bases lying between them.

This sequence joins TRBV15 and TRBJ2-1; weak D call: TRBD1 (6 bases). CDR3 length: 13 amino acids. Looked up from germline, CDR1 is LNHNV and CDR2 is YYDKDF (reference sequence). Between the trimmed V and J ends, which lost 0 bases and 9 bases, there was a span of 9 bases. The DNA for the CDR3 is TGTGCCACCAGCAGAGATGTGGGGGCTGAGCAGTTCTTC. Encoded protein: CATSRDVGAEQFF.

The chain employs TRBV9 and TRBJ1-3, with TRBD1 as a possible D gene (5 bases). Between the trimmed V and J ends, which lost 2 bases and 3 bases, there was a span of 15 bases. The CDR3 extends over 16 amino acids. Germline V gene data show CDR1 as SGDLS and CDR2 as YYNGEE. As DNA, the CDR3 is TGTGCCAGCAGCGTCCGGGGGAGGGGATATGGAAACACCATATATTTT. Amino acids: CASSVRGRGYGNTIYF.

This chain links TRBV4-1 with TRBJ2-3, with 12 bases lining up with TRBD2. The CDR3 sequence is 17 residues long. V gave up 4 bases and J gave up 0 bases; unmatched junction bases: 5. Germline assignment: CDR1 MGHRA and CDR2 YSYEKL. The CDR3 nucleotides are TGCGCCAGCAGCCTGACTAGCGGGGGCCCCAGCACAGATACGCAGTATTTT. Translation gives CASSLTSGGPSTDTQYF.

The chain recombines TRBV5-1 with TRBJ2-1, with D tentatively TRBD2 (7 bases). The germline V gene has CDR1 SGHRS and CDR2 YFSETQ. V shed 2 bases and J shed 0 bases, with 12 bases lying between them. The CDR3 sequence is 16 residues long. The CDR3 region is CASSLSAGASYNEQFF. The CDR3 bases are TGCGCCAGCAGCTTATCGGCGGGGGCCTCCTACAATGAGCAGTTCTTC.

The chain combines TRBV7-2 with TRBJ2-1, with 7 bases matching TRBD1. CDR3 size: 14 residues. CDR1 is SGHTA and CDR2 is FQGNSA in the germline V gene. Losses at the gene ends were 5 bases for V and 5 bases for J; bases not matched to a gene: 6. The CDR3 spells CASSLMGQNNEQFF. CDR3 nucleotide sequence: TGTGCCAGCAGCCTTATGGGACAGAACAATGAGCAGTTCTTC.

This chain joins TRBV19 and TRBJ1-5; perhaps TRBD1 as D (6 bases). Trimming cost V 4 bases and J 9 bases, with 34 bases left between them. In germline, CDR1 is LNHDA, CDR2 SQIVND (reference sequence). The CDR3 runs to 20 residues. Here the CDR3 DNA reads TGTGCCAGTAGTACCAACCTTCATCCCATCAAAAGACAGGCCTGGGGGCCCCAGCATTTT. Protein sequence: CASSTNLHPIKRQAWGPQHF.

This chain joins TRBV19 and TRBJ2-7; D unresolved. The CDR3 is 14 amino acids. Trimming cost V 1 base and J 4 bases, with 11 bases left between them. Germline V lookup: CDR1 LNHDA, CDR2 SQIVND (reference sequence). CDR3 region: CASSIVAGGYEQYF. The CDR3 bases are TGTGCCAGTAGTATAGTAGCCGGCGGATACGAGCAGTACTTC.

This sequence joins TRBV18 and TRBJ1-5, with D tentatively TRBD1 (5 bases). Deletions cut 4 bases from V and 0 bases from J, with 7 bases between. Looked up from germline, CDR1 is KGHSH and CDR2 is LQKENI. The length of the CDR3 is 14 residues. CDR3 DNA sequence: TGTGCCAGCTCACGACAGAATAGCAATCAGCCCCAGCATTTT. Its protein product is CASSRQNSNQPQHF.

J is TRBJ2-7 and V is TRBV29-1, with D possibly TRBD1 on 5 matching bases. CDR3 size: 15 residues. The V and J ends lost 0 bases and 0 bases respectively, with 12 bases between them. Germline values: CDR1 SQVTM, CDR2 ANQGSEA. The CDR3 loop is CSVEDRQGSSYEQYF. The CDR3, as DNA: TGCAGCGTTGAAGACCGGCAGGGAAGCTCCTACGAGCAGTACTTC.

J is TRBJ2-7 and V is TRBV5-6; 9 nucleotides match TRBD1. J was trimmed by 6 bases and V by 3 bases; bases with no gene match: 16. The CDR3 sequence is 17 residues long. Germline-derived CDR1 and CDR2 are SGHDT and YYEEEE. The CDR3 loop reads CASSWRGRDRDVGEQYF. In DNA, the CDR3 is TGTGCCAGCAGCTGGAGGGGCCGGGACAGGGACGTCGGCGAGCAGTACTTC. The whole variable domain, remainder taken from reference TRBV5-6 and TRBJ2-7, is DAGVTQSPTHLIKTRGQQVTLRCSPKSGHDTVSWYQQALGQGPQFIFQYYEEEERQRGNFPDRFSGHQFPNYSSELNVNALLLGDSALYLCASSWRGRDRDVGEQYFGPGTRLTVT.

The DNA of the CDR3 is TGTGCCAGCAGGCCTTACATTGACTCCTACGAGCAGTACTTC. This gives the protein CASRPYIDSYEQYF. The rearrangement joins TRBV2 to TRBJ2-7; D gene ambiguous. V lost 6 bases and J lost 0, with 12 bases in between. Germline V gene sequence: CDR1 SNHLY, CDR2 FYNNEI. The CDR3 sequence is 14 residues long. The variable domain in full, with the rest retrieved from reference TRBV2 and TRBJ2-7, is EPEVTQTPSHQVTQMGQEVILRCVPISNHLYFYWYRQILGQKVEFLVSFYNNEISEKSEIFDDQFSVERPDGSNFTLKIRSTKLEDSAMYFCASRPYIDSYEQYFGPGTRLTVT.

The chain carries TRBV7-2 and TRBJ2-1, with TRBD2 identical over 9 bases. Germline CDR1 reads SGHTA; CDR2 reads FQGNSA. Losses at the gene ends were 4 bases for V and 9 bases for J; bases not matched to a gene: 4. The CDR3 runs 13 residues. CDR3 loop: CASSSGLASEQFF. Written as DNA, the CDR3 is TGTGCCAGCAGCTCCGGACTAGCGAGTGAGCAGTTCTTC.

The chain has TRBV7-9 and TRBJ1-4, with D maybe TRBD1 (6 bases). This CDR3 region has 15 residues. CDR1 SEHNR and CDR2 FQNEAQ come from the germline V gene (reference sequence). Between the trimmed V and J ends, which lost 3 bases and 7 bases, there was a span of 15 bases. In nucleotides, the CDR3 is TGTGCCAGCAGCTTTGATACAGGGAAGGGTGAAAAACTGTTTTTT. Protein: CASSFDTGKGEKLFF.

The V and J genes are TRBV7-2 and TRBJ1-1, with 9 bases aligning to TRBD1. Per the germline V gene, CDR1 is SGHTA and CDR2 is FQGNSA. Trimming took 4 bases from V and 3 from J; bases not matched to a gene: 6. The CDR3 covers 15 residues. CDR3 residues: CASSSQGARDTEAFF. CDR3 in DNA: TGTGCCAGCAGCTCACAGGGGGCTAGGGACACTGAAGCTTTCTTT.

The chain is built from TRBV13 and TRBJ2-1; 8 nucleotides align to TRBD2. The germline V gene encodes CDR1 PRHDT and CDR2 FYEKMQ (reference sequence). Unmatched junction bases numbered 5, after V lost 7 bases and J lost 3 bases. The CDR3 extends over 14 amino acids. CDR3 DNA sequence: TGTGCCAGCAACTCCGGGGGGGGCTACAATGAGCAGTTCTTC. Protein: CASNSGGGYNEQFF. Combining the CDR3 with reference TRBV13 and TRBJ2-1 gives the whole variable domain AAGVIQSPRHLIKEKRETATLKCYPIPRHDTVYWYQQGPGQDPQFLISFYEKMQSDKGSIPDRFSAQQFSDYHSELNMSSLELGDSALYFCASNSGGGYNEQFFGPGTRLTVL.

Turning to this clone: The junction does not match germline at one end; this may be a read error. The chain employs TRBV29-1 and TRBJ2-5; the match to TRBD2 covers 11 bases. The DNA end is a closer match to TRBJ2-7, so the J assignment may be wrong. The CDR3 spans 15 residues. In germline, CDR1 is SQVTM, CDR2 ANQGSEA. CDR3 region: CSVEGLAGGTYEQYF. The CDR3 region has the DNA TGCAGTGTTGAAGGGCTAGCGGGGGGTACCTACGAGCAGTACTTC.

The J gene is TRBJ1-3, the V gene TRBV30, with D possibly TRBD1 on 5 matching bases. Trimming left V 6 bases short and J 1 base short, with 10 bases between. Germline V gene lookup returns CDR1 GTSNPN and CDR2 SVGIG (reference sequence). This CDR3 spans 13 amino acids. CDR3 in amino acids: CACTKGSGNTIYF. As DNA, the CDR3 is TGTGCCTGTACTAAGGGGTCTGGAAACACCATATATTTT.

The CDR3 DNA follows: TGTGCCAGGGTGGGACTAGCGGGGGGGCACGGGGAGCTGTTTTTT. Protein: CARVGLAGGHGELFF. The rearrangement uses TRBV5-4 and TRBJ2-2; 16 positions agree with TRBD2. The CDR3 is 15 residues long. The trim removed 8 bases at V and 7 bases at J, leaving 5 bases unmatched. The germline V gene encodes CDR1 SGHNT and CDR2 YYREEE (reference sequence).